Below are 21 T cell receptor beta chains sequenced from a single sample in a study of blood T cells in healthy people across ages. With a J-beta primer mix and a sample-barcoded 5' primer, a second PCR ran roughly 7 to 11 cycles. One entry per CDR3 protein results from TCRdb running MiXCR on the 5' RACE reads. The table records approximately 680,000 distinct CDR3 sequences, approximately 30% of them present only once. The sequenced material came from blood. The receptors stem from a woman over 75 in good health.

This clonotype was detected many times. This sequence joins TRBV14 and TRBJ2-5; no clear D. Deletions cut 0 bases from V and 7 bases from J, with 15 bases between. Germline V gives CDR1 SGHDN, CDR2 FVKESK. The CDR3 extends over 15 amino acids. In nucleotides, the CDR3 is TGTGCCAGCAGCCAAGATACAACCCCCGTACGGACCCAGTACTTC. This gives the protein CASSQDTTPVRTQYF.

In regard to this clonotype: A single base separates this from a much larger clone, so it may be a read error. The V gene is TRBV21-1, the J gene TRBJ2-4; the table names TRBD1, a call not compared with the DNA. Judging by the DNA end, TRBJ2-7 fits better; the J call may be wrong. TRBV21-1 is classified as a pseudogene. This CDR3 spans 15 amino acids. CDR3 sequence (DNA): TGTGTCAGCAGCAAAGTTAGGATGGGACGATACGAGCAGTACTTC. This encodes CVSSKVRMGRYEQYF.

Comment on this clonotype: At one boundary the junction diverges from the germline segment, which might be a read error. V usage is TRBV6-1 and J usage is TRBJ2-1; D unresolved. In germline, CDR1 is MNHNS, CDR2 SASEGT. This CDR3 is built from 14 residues. The CDR3 loop is CVSSRLRVDNEQFF. In DNA, the CDR3 is TGTGTCAGCAGTCGCCTAAGGGTCGACAATGAGCAGTTCTTC.

In regard to this clonotype: The germline gene is not matched at one end of the junction; a read error may be the cause. The DNA of the CDR3 is TGTGCCAGCAGACGAGGGACCGAGGAGCTGTTTTTT. Amino acids: CASRRGTEELFF. V and J are TRBV2 and TRBJ2-2; D is possibly TRBD1 or TRBD2 (5 bases each). Germline V gene data show CDR1 as SNHLY and CDR2 as FYNNEI. The CDR3 runs 12 residues. The entire variable domain, with the rest obtained from reference TRBV2 and TRBJ2-2, is as follows: EPEVTQTPSHQVTQMGQEVILRCVPISNHLYFYWYRQILGQKVEFLVSFYNNEISEKSEIFDDQFSVERPDGSNFTLKIRSTKLEDSAMYFCASRRGTEELFFGEGSRLTVL.

This clonotype has ten or more counts. V is TRBV12-3 or TRBV12-4 and J is TRBJ1-2; a weak D match, TRBD1 (5 bases). The CDR3 runs to 12 residues. V was trimmed by 6 bases and J by 8 bases, leaving 13 bases between them. The CDR3 region has the DNA TGTGCCAGCAGCCCAGGGAGGGAAGGCTACACCTTC. It translates to CASSPGREGYTF.

In the case of this clonotype: A read error may be the cause here, since a much bigger clone is one base away. This chain links TRBV7-2 with TRBJ2-4; D ambiguous. Near its end, the DNA agrees better with TRBJ2-5, so the J call may be wrong. The CDR3 length is 16 residues. The V gene's germline CDR1 is SGHTA and CDR2 FQGNSA. This chain's CDR3 is CASNLGYLEKKETQYF. The CDR3 DNA reads as TGTGCCAGCAACTTAGGGTATCTGGAGAAGAAAGAGACCCAGTACTTC.

This clonotype was detected many times. The genes are TRBV7-2 and TRBJ1-2, with TRBD1 matching 9 bases. Trimming took 0 bases from V and 2 from J; bases not matched to a gene: 7. This CDR3 is built from 17 residues. Germline values: CDR1 SGHTA, CDR2 FQGNSA. The CDR3 region has the DNA TGTGCCAGCAGCTTAGCGCCGGGACAGGGTAGAAACTATGGCTACACCTTC. This gives the protein CASSLAPGQGRNYGYTF. Based on the CDR3 plus reference TRBV7-2 and TRBJ1-2, the full variable domain is GAGVSQSPSNKVTEKGKDVELRCDPISGHTALYWYRQSLGQGLEFLIYFQGNSAPDKSGLPSDRFSAERTGGSVSTLTIQRTQQEDSAVYLCASSLAPGQGRNYGYTFGSGTRLTVV.

Ten or more counts support this clonotype. V and J are TRBV20-1 and TRBJ2-1; 9 bases match TRBD2. V was clipped by 3 bases and J by 0 bases; unmatched bases: 0. The CDR3 spans 14 residues. Germline assignment: CDR1 DFQATT and CDR2 SNEGSKA (reference sequence). CDR3 residues: CSARGLASYNEQFF. CDR3 nucleotides: TGCAGTGCTAGGGGACTAGCCTCCTACAATGAGCAGTTCTTC.

This clonotype was counted between two and nine times. The genes are TRBV19 and TRBJ2-3, with 10 bases that match TRBD2. This CDR3 contains 16 residues. CDR1 LNHDA and CDR2 SQIVND come from the germline V gene (reference sequence). V trimming: 10 bases; J trimming: 2 bases; junction bases outside the gene matches: 12. CDR3 amino acids: CATSKVSGGATDTQYF. CDR3 sequence (DNA): TGTGCCACCTCCAAGGTGAGCGGGGGGGCCACAGATACGCAGTATTTT.

This sequence joins TRBV7-8 and TRBJ2-7; 8 nucleotides align to TRBD1. Germline V gene lookup returns CDR1 SGHVS and CDR2 FQNEAQ. The V and J ends lost 0 bases and 3 bases, in that order; junction bases with no gene match: 4. This CDR3 comprises 15 residues. In nucleotides, the CDR3 is TGTGCCAGCAGCTTAGCGATGGACAGGGTCTACGAGCAGTACTTC. Translation: CASSLAMDRVYEQYF.

This clonotype was counted ten times or more. The CDR3 loop reads CASSSWTLTDTQYF. CDR3 DNA: TGTGCCAGCAGCTCCTGGACTCTCACAGATACGCAGTATTTT. This rearrangement joins TRBV7-2 to TRBJ2-3, with TRBD2 as a possible D gene (5 bases). In germline, CDR1 is SGHTA, CDR2 FQGNSA. The germline V and J ends were trimmed by 4 bases and 2 bases, with 10 bases remaining between them. The CDR3 loop spans 14 amino acids. Using reference TRBV7-2 and TRBJ2-3 for the parts outside the CDR3, the full variable domain is GAGVSQSPSNKVTEKGKDVELRCDPISGHTALYWYRQSLGQGLEFLIYFQGNSAPDKSGLPSDRFSAERTGGSVSTLTIQRTQQEDSAVYLCASSSWTLTDTQYFGPGTRLTVL.

The V gene is TRBV7-9, the J gene TRBJ2-7; D may match TRBD1 or TRBD2 (5 bases each). This CDR3 region has 14 residues. Germline V gives CDR1 SEHNR, CDR2 FQNEAQ (reference sequence). Trimming cost V 5 bases and J 0 bases, with 11 bases left between them. As DNA, the CDR3 is TGTGCCAGCAGCGACTACAGGAACTCCTACGAGCAGTACTTC. It codes for CASSDYRNSYEQYF.

This clonotype was seen only a few times. The chain carries TRBV7-9 and TRBJ1-1; a weak D match, TRBD1 (6 bases). V was clipped by 7 bases and J by 2 bases, with 11 bases between them. The CDR3 has 13 amino acids. CDR1 and CDR2 from the germline V gene are SEHNR and FQNEAQ (reference sequence). CDR3 loop: CASNWGGNTEAFF. The CDR3 DNA follows: TGTGCCAGCAACTGGGGGGGCAACACTGAAGCTTTCTTT.

In this sample, this clonotype turned up many times. V gene TRBV7-9 combines with J gene TRBJ1-2, with D possibly TRBD1 on 5 matching bases. Per germline, CDR1 SEHNR and CDR2 FQNEAQ (reference sequence). The CDR3 totals 14 residues. V lost 5 bases, J lost 3 bases, and 13 bases lay in between. CDR3 sequence (DNA): TGTGCCAGCAGCGCGACACAGGTCTACTATGGCTACACCTTC. Translating gives CASSATQVYYGYTF.

This clonotype turned up a few times. V usage is TRBV24-1 and J usage is TRBJ2-1; D gene unclear. With 3 bases removed from V and 0 bases from J, the gap between germline ends came to 14 bases. This CDR3 spans 17 amino acids. Germline-derived CDR1 and CDR2 are KGHDR and SFDVKD. The CDR3 nucleotides read TGTGCCACCAGTGATATCCCGGGCAGGAGCTCCTACAATGAGCAGTTCTTC. This sequence encodes CATSDIPGRSSYNEQFF.

The chain employs TRBV7-2 and TRBJ1-4; 9 nucleotides agree with TRBD1. Trimming at V came to 1 base and at J to 11 bases, leaving 5 bases not matched to a gene. Germline V gene data show CDR1 as SGHTA and CDR2 as FQGNSA. The CDR3 has 14 amino acids. Here the CDR3 reads CASSLEGQGGKLFF. The CDR3 DNA reads as TGTGCCAGCAGCTTAGAGGGACAGGGAGGGAAACTGTTTTTT.

J is TRBJ1-5 and V is TRBV20-1; 8 bases fit TRBD1. With V trimmed by 1 base and J by 10 bases, 3 bases remained unmatched. From germline, CDR1 is DFQATT and CDR2 SNEGSKA (reference sequence). This CDR3 is built from 12 residues. CDR3 amino acids: CSARVGTGPQHF. The CDR3 DNA reads as TGCAGTGCTAGAGTCGGGACAGGTCCCCAGCATTTT.

A remark on this clonotype: A read error may be the cause here, since a much bigger clone is one base away. The chain carries TRBV12-3 or TRBV12-4 and TRBJ2-6; 10 bases fit TRBD1. This CDR3 has 19 amino acids. The CDR3 nucleotides are TGTGCCAGCAGTAACTCCGGGACAGGGGCACTTAGCGGGGCCAACGTCCGGACTTTC. As protein: CASSNSGTGALSGANVRTF.

The CDR3: CASSQVEGAVGYTF. The CDR3 DNA reads as TGCGCCAGCAGCCAAGTTGAGGGGGCGGTTGGCTACACCTTC. This chain connects TRBV4-1 to TRBJ1-2, with 7 nucleotides matching TRBD1. V lost 1 base, J lost 7 bases, and 6 bases stayed unmatched. CDR3 length: 14 residues. Germline CDR1 MGHRA, CDR2 YSYEKL.

This sequence joins TRBV4-1 and TRBJ2-7; 7 positions agree with TRBD2. Germline V CDR1 and CDR2: MGHRA, YSYEKL. V was clipped by 1 base and J by 2 bases; unmatched bases: 8. The CDR3 is 16 amino acids. This chain's CDR3 is CASSQVRASGPYEQYF. CDR3 nucleotide sequence: TGCGCCAGCAGCCAAGTCCGGGCTAGCGGACCCTACGAGCAGTACTTC.

Points on this clonotype: This may come from a read error, since a much larger clone is one base off. This chain connects TRBV5-1 to TRBJ2-2; D is possibly TRBD2 (6 bases). Germline V lookup: CDR1 SGHRS, CDR2 YFSETQ. CDR3 length: 15 amino acids. CDR3 loop: CASSSGTSNTGGLFF. The CDR3 DNA reads TGCGCCAGCAGCTCTGGGACGTCGAACACCGGGGGGCTGTTTTTT. The entire variable domain, with the rest obtained from reference TRBV5-1 and TRBJ2-2, is as follows: KAGVTQTPRYLIKTRGQQVTLSCSPISGHRSVSWYQQTPGQGLQFLFEYFSETQRNKGNFPGRFSGRQFSNSRSEMNVSTLELGDSALYLCASSSGTSNTGGLFFGEGSRLTVL.